These 23 T cell receptor beta chains share one sample of origin, sequenced in a study of beta chain features in type 1 diabetes (dated by TCRdb to 2017 to 2018). Overall results and qualifications from the work: In all four CD4+ subsets, TCRB CDR3 length was moderately but significantly shorter in type 1 diabetes patients.

The method was the immunoSEQ multiplex PCR assay. The entire amount of isolated RNA was reverse transcribed using the High Capacity cDNA Reverse Transcription Kit, so the sequenced TCRB transcripts were expressed ones. Sourced from immuneACCESS, this table was stored by TCRdb with only in-frame sequences that have V and J called. A share of the clones is absent; for the studies checked, an unresolved V gene accounts for under half, and the remainder has no known explanation. The sample includes some 350,000 clones, with approximately 13% observed a single time. In total, the top ten clones hold roughly 0.015% of the sample. No antigen has been assigned to these receptors. The sample comprised naive CD4+ T cells from blood. This sample's cell subset or site label indicates: true naive CD4+ T cells. These receptors originate from a woman aged 18-35 years with type 1 diabetes.

This clone showed up just a few times. Other DNA sequences from this sample encode an identical CDR3 as well. The J gene is TRBJ2-3, the V gene TRBV5-1; D uncertain. The CDR3 totals 14 residues. CDR1 and CDR2 from the germline V gene are SGHRS and YFSETQ. The V end lost 0 bases, the J end lost 0 bases, and 5 bases lay between the germline ends. The CDR3 here is CASSLGQSTDTQYF. In nucleotides, the CDR3 is TGCGCCAGCAGCTTGGGGCAGAGCACAGATACGCAGTATTTT.

CDR3 in DNA: TGCGCCAGCAGCTCCGACAGGCCGAACACCGGGGAGCTGTTTTTT. Its translation: CASSSDRPNTGELFF. This sequence joins TRBV5-1 and TRBJ2-2, with D possibly being TRBD1 (6 bases). Trimming shortened V by 3 bases and J by 0 bases, and 9 bases separated the two germline ends. CDR3 length: 15 residues. The germline CDR1 and CDR2 sequences are SGHRS and YFSETQ.

The gene calls are TRBV7-9 and TRBJ2-5; D uncertain. The CDR3 is made up of 14 amino acids. The germline V gene encodes CDR1 SEHNR and CDR2 FQNEAQ (reference sequence). Trimming stripped 5 bases from V and 1 base from J, with 11 bases between. As DNA, the CDR3 is TGTGCCAGCAGCCTCCAATTGGCCCAAGAGACCCAGTACTTC. The encoded protein is CASSLQLAQETQYF.

The rearrangement links TRBV6-6 to TRBJ2-1; the match to TRBD1 covers 7 bases. With 5 bases clipped from V and 9 bases from J, the junction kept 4 bases outside the gene matches. The V gene's germline CDR1 is MNHNY and CDR2 SVGAGI (reference sequence). This CDR3 is 12 amino acids long. Written as DNA, the CDR3 is TGTGCCAGCAGTGCACAGGGGTCTGAGCAGTTCTTC. It encodes CASSAQGSEQFF.

This clone was picked up a small number of times. The chain recombines TRBV9 with TRBJ2-7; perhaps TRBD1 as D (5 bases). The CDR3 sequence is 15 residues long. Germline CDR1 reads SGDLS; CDR2 reads YYNGEE. The ends were cut back, 3 bases at V and 4 bases at J, with 17 bases in the middle. CDR3 nucleotides: TGTGCCAGCAGCGCTCAGGGAAACGGTGGGTACGAGCAGTACGTC. Translating gives CASSAQGNGGYEQYV.

This chain joins TRBV11-2 and TRBJ2-7; 8 bases align to TRBD2. Germline values: CDR1 SGHAT, CDR2 FQNNGV. This CDR3 contains 15 residues. V shed 1 base and J 4 bases; nucleotides not matched to a gene: 6. DNA for the CDR3: TGTGCCAGCAGCTTAGTGTCGGGAGGGCCGTACGAGCAGTACTTC. Protein: CASSLVSGGPYEQYF.

The chain couples TRBV9 to TRBJ2-3; D gene ambiguous. Trimming shortened V by 10 bases and J by 4 bases, and 16 bases separated the two germline ends. The CDR3 runs to 13 residues. In germline, CDR1 is SGDLS, CDR2 YYNGEE. CDR3 sequence reads: CARSPEASDTQYF. The CDR3 DNA is TGTGCCCGTTCCCCCGAAGCGTCAGATACGCAGTATTTT.

This chain uses TRBV19 with TRBJ1-5; no firm D call. V was shortened by 2 bases and J by 4 bases, with 18 bases between the two germline ends. Germline V gives CDR1 LNHDA, CDR2 SQIVND (reference sequence). This CDR3 spans 17 amino acids. Here the CDR3 DNA reads TGTGCCAGTAGTATATCCTCCTCGGTGAGCGAAAATCAGCCCCAGCATTTT. Amino acid sequence: CASSISSSVSENQPQHF.

The sample holds a few counts of this clone. V usage is TRBV30 and J usage is TRBJ2-1, with 8 bases identical to TRBD2. CDR1 is GTSNPN, CDR2 SVGIG, per germline (reference sequence). The V gene end was trimmed by 3 bases and the J gene end by 0 bases; junction bases not matched to a gene: 7. This CDR3 spans 16 amino acids. CDR3 DNA sequence: TGTGCCTGGAGGTCTCGGGGGGGCGCCTCCTACAATGAGCAGTTCTTC. Translated, it gives CAWRSRGGASYNEQFF.

Worth noting for this clone: The junction does not match germline at one end; this may be a read error. The chain carries TRBV28 and TRBJ2-7, with 7 nucleotides matching TRBD2. This CDR3 is built from 12 residues. Germline-derived CDR1 and CDR2 are MDHEN and SYDVKM. CDR3 DNA: TGTGCCAGCAGTTCGACTAGCCCCCCACGTCACTTC. Its protein product is CASSSTSPPRHF. The variable domain in full, completed from reference TRBV28 and TRBJ2-7, reads DVKVTQSSRYLVKRTGEKVFLECVQDMDHENMFWYRQDPGLGLRLIYFSYDVKMKEKGDIPEGYSVSREKKERFSLILESASTNQTSMYLCASSSTSPPRHFGPGTRLTVT.

Turning to this clone: This CDR3 is also generated by other DNA sequences in the sample. This chain uses TRBV7-2 with TRBJ2-3; D remains ambiguous. CDR1 and CDR2 from the germline V gene are SGHTA and FQGNSA. The length of the CDR3 is 11 residues. Trimming took 4 bases from V and 3 from J, leaving 2 bases between them. The DNA for the CDR3 is TGTGCCAGCAGCTCTACAGATACGCAGTATTTT. Its protein product is CASSSTDTQYF.

Only a few counts were recorded for this clone. The chain combines TRBV7-9 with TRBJ2-1; D call uncertain. The V end lost 2 bases, the J end lost 4 bases, and 12 bases lay between the germline ends. CDR3 length: 15 residues. Germline values: CDR1 SEHNR, CDR2 FQNEAQ (reference sequence). The CDR3 DNA reads as TGTGCCAGCAGCTTACCCCAGGTTACGTACAATGAGCAGTTCTTC. This codes for CASSLPQVTYNEQFF.

This clone was seen only a few times. V and J are TRBV14 and TRBJ2-7; a weak D match, TRBD1 (6 bases). The V and J ends lost 0 bases and 11 bases respectively, with 17 bases between them. There are 14 residues in the CDR3. CDR1 SGHDN and CDR2 FVKESK come from the germline V gene. The CDR3 region is CASSQDLVRGIKYF. Written as DNA, the CDR3 is TGTGCCAGCAGCCAAGATCTCGTCAGGGGTATCAAGTACTTC.

The gene calls are TRBV25-1 and TRBJ2-3; 9 nucleotides line up with TRBD1. The CDR3 length is 15 residues. After removal of 3 bases from V and 6 bases from J, the junction contained 7 bases not matched to a gene. Germline V gives CDR1 MGHDK, CDR2 SYGVNS. In nucleotides, the CDR3 is TGTGCCAGCAGTGAGCGGGGGACAGGGAAGGATACGCAGTATTTT. Protein: CASSERGTGKDTQYF.

This clone turned up a few times. The V gene is TRBV9, the J gene TRBJ2-5; D remains ambiguous. The CDR3 covers 12 residues. Trimming shortened V by 3 bases and J by 3 bases, and 6 bases separated the two germline ends. The V gene's germline CDR1 is SGDLS and CDR2 YYNGEE. The DNA for the CDR3 is TGTGCCAGCAGCGGTGCGAAAGAGACCCAGTACTTC. Encoded protein: CASSGAKETQYF.

This chain uses TRBV5-1 with TRBJ1-1, with D unresolved. Germline loops: CDR1 SGHRS, CDR2 YFSETQ. The CDR3 totals 15 residues. V lost 0 bases to trimming and J lost 0 bases, with 9 bases between them. CDR3 sequence reads: CASSLAPIMNTEAFF. The CDR3 DNA sequence: TGCGCCAGCAGCTTGGCGCCTATAATGAACACTGAAGCTTTCTTT.

This clone was seen once. The chain has TRBV28 and TRBJ2-3; 10 positions agree with TRBD2. The J segment lost 2 bases and the V segment lost 5 bases, leaving 7 bases of the junction unmatched. The germline gives CDR1 MDHEN, CDR2 SYDVKM. The CDR3 length is 16 residues. CDR3 in DNA: TGTGCCAGCAGTGCCCTAGCGGGGGACTTCACAGATACGCAGTATTTT. Its protein product is CASSALAGDFTDTQYF.

This clone was counted only a few times. The junction differs from germline at one of its ends, possibly a read error. This chain joins TRBV11-2 and TRBJ2-1; TRBD1 might be the D (6 bases). CDR3 length equals 12 residues. Germline V gene sequence: CDR1 SGHAT, CDR2 FQNNGV. This chain's CDR3 is CASSSYRDRSVF. Here the CDR3 DNA reads TGTGCCAGCAGCTCCTACAGGGATCGATCAGTCTTC.

This clone was found a few times. The chain couples TRBV6-5 to TRBJ2-2, with D possibly matching TRBD2 (7 bases). Trimming removed 5 bases at V and 2 bases at J, with 12 bases between. This CDR3 spans 15 amino acids. In germline, CDR1 is MNHEY, CDR2 SVGAGI. The CDR3 DNA sequence: TGTGCCAGCAGTAGGGGGGAGGGCAACACCGGGGAGCTGTTTTTT. It is translated as CASSRGEGNTGELFF.

The J gene is TRBJ2-3, the V gene TRBV20-1; D not resolved. In germline, CDR1 is DFQATT, CDR2 SNEGSKA (reference sequence). V lost 5 bases, J lost 3 bases, and 6 bases lay in between. This CDR3 comprises 11 residues. CDR3 bases: TGCAGTGCTCAGAATACAGATACGCAGTATTTT. It translates to CSAQNTDTQYF.

A few counts support this clone. This chain links TRBV27 with TRBJ2-7; D is unclear. V lost 2 bases, J lost 0 bases, and 8 bases lay in between. Germline-derived CDR1 and CDR2 are MNHEY and SMNVEV (reference sequence). The length of the CDR3 is 14 residues. The CDR3 protein is CASSLMPSSYEQYF. CDR3 nucleotide sequence: TGTGCCAGCAGTTTAATGCCCAGCTCCTACGAGCAGTACTTC.

The chain has TRBV19 and TRBJ2-1; tentative D call: TRBD2 (6 bases). Trimming took 6 bases from V and 0 from J, leaving 12 bases between them. The CDR3 runs 15 residues. Germline CDR1 and CDR2: LNHDA and SQIVND (reference sequence). CDR3 bases: TGTGCCAGTAGCCCTAGCGCTATCTCCTACAATGAGCAGTTCTTC. This translates into CASSPSAISYNEQFF.

This clone occurred a few times. The V and J genes are TRBV19 and TRBJ2-1; the match to TRBD1 covers 8 bases. CDR1 and CDR2 from the germline V gene are LNHDA and SQIVND (reference sequence). The length of the CDR3 is 13 residues. The V and J ends lost 4 bases and 8 bases, in that order; junction bases with no gene match: 4. CDR3 nucleotides: TGTGCCAGTAGTAACAGGGGGTTCGATGAGCAGTTCTTC. Translating it yields CASSNRGFDEQFF.